This T cell receptor beta chain was sequenced in a study of T cell responses to AZD1222 COVID-19 vaccine. Whole-study findings and limits: Spike-spanning, vaccine-associated CD4 TCRs were dominant at 160-218 and 743-854. The sample set comprised mostly white British donors with more females, and clonal diversity was possibly underestimated. Among spike-specific TCRs, nearly half reportedly target unmutated variant regions.

Both about-4-week and about-12-week second-dose recipients were combined. TCRdb's table, derived via immunoSEQ multiplex PCR, lists solely in-frame clones and lacks some. This table holds roughly 110,000 clones, approximately 89% found once. About this clone itself: What it binds is unknown.

V lost 5 bases, J lost 5 bases, and 9 bases lay in between. There are 12 residues in the CDR3. Germline-derived CDR1 and CDR2 are SNHLY and FYNNEI. The chain uses TRBV2 and TRBJ1-2; D is unresolved. The sequenced sample was peripheral blood, obtained 28 days after the second AZD1222 dose. This TCR was recovered from an adult who received the AZD1222 COVID-19 vaccine. CDR3: CASSPNEYGYTF. CDR3 bases: TGTGCCAGCAGTCCGAATGAATATGGCTACACCTTC.